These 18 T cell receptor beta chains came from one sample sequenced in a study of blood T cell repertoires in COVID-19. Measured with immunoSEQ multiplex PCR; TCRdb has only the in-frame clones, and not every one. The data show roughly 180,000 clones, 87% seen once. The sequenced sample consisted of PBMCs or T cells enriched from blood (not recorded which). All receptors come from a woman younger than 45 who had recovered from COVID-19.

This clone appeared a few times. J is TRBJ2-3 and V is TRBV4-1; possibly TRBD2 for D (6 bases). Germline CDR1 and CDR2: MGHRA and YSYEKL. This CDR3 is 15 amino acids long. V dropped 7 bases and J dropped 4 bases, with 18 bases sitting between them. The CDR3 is CASTRTAGISDTQYF. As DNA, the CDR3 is TGCGCCAGCACAAGGACGGCGGGGATATCAGATACGCAGTATTTT.

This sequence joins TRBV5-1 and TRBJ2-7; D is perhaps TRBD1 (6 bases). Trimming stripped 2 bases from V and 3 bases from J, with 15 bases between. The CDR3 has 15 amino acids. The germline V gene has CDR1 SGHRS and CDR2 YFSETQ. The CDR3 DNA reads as TGCGCCAGCAGCTTCCCTCGGGACAAGGGCTACGAGCAGTACTTC. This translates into CASSFPRDKGYEQYF.

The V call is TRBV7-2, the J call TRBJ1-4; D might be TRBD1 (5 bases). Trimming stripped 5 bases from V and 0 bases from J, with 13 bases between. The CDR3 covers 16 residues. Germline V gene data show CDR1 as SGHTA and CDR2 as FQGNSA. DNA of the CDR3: TGTGCCAGCAGCCGCGGGACTCCTGCAACTAATGAAAAACTGTTTTTT. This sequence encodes CASSRGTPATNEKLFF.

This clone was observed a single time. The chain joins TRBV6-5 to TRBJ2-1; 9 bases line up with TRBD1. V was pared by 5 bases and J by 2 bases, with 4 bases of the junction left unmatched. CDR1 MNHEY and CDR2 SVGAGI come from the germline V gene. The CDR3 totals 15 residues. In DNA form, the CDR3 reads TGTGCCAGCAGTACAGACAGGGGGGCCTACAATGAGCAGTTCTTC. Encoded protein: CASSTDRGAYNEQFF.

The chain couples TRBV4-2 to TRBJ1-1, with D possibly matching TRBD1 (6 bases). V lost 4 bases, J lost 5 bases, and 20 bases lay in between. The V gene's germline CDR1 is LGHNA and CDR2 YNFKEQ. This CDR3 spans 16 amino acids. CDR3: CASSPGTLSAETEAFF. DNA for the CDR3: TGTGCCAGCAGCCCCGGGACACTCTCCGCGGAAACTGAAGCTTTCTTT.

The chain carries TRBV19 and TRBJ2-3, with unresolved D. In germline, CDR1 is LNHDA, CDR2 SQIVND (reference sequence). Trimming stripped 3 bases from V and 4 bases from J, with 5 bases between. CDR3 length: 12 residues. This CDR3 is CASSMAADTQYF. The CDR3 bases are TGTGCCAGTAGTATGGCCGCAGATACGCAGTATTTT.

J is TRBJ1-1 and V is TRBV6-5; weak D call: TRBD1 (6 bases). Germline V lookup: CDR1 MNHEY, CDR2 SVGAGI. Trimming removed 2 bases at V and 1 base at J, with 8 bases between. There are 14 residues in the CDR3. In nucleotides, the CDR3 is TGTGCCAGCAGTTACGAGGGGGAGAACACTGAAGCTTTCTTT. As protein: CASSYEGENTEAFF.

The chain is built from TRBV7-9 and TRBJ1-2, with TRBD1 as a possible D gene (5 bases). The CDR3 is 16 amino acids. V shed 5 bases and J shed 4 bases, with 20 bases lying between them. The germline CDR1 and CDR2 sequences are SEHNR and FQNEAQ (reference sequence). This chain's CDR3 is CASSGQAGKDLYGYTF. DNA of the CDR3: TGTGCCAGCAGCGGGCAAGCAGGGAAGGACCTCTATGGCTACACCTTC.

The CDR3 spells CASSRTGQVREAFF. The CDR3 DNA sequence: TGTGCCAGTAGTCGGACAGGGCAGGTACGGGAAGCTTTCTTT. The chain uses TRBV19 and TRBJ1-1; the match to TRBD1 covers 8 bases. Looked up from germline, CDR1 is LNHDA and CDR2 is SQIVND (reference sequence). Trimming took 5 bases from V and 8 from J; bases not matched to a gene: 10. The CDR3 spans 14 residues.

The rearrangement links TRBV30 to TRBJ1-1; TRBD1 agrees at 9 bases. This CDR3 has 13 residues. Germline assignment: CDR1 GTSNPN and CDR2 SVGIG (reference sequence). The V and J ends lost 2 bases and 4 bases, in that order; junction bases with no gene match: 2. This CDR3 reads CAWSQDRGTEAFF. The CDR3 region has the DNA TGTGCCTGGAGTCAGGACAGGGGCACTGAAGCTTTCTTT. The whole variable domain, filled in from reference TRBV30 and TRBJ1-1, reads SQTIHQWPATLVQPVGSPLSLECTVEGTSNPNLYWYRQAAGRGLQLLFYSVGIGQISSEVPQNLSASRPQDRQFILSSKKLLLSDSGFYLCAWSQDRGTEAFFGQGTRLTVV.

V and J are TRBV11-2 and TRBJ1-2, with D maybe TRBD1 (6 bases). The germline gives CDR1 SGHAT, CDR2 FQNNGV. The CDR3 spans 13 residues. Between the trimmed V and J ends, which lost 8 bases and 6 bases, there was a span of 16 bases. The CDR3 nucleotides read TGTGCCAGCGAACAAGCAGGGGCTGATGGCTACACCTTC. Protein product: CASEQAGADGYTF.

CDR3 DNA: TGTGCCAGCAGCTTAGAAGGTAGCGGCCGAGGAGATACGCAGTATTTT. This gives the protein CASSLEGSGRGDTQYF. V usage is TRBV7-9 and J usage is TRBJ2-3, with D possibly TRBD2 on 6 matching bases. The CDR3 covers 16 residues. Trimming shortened V by 1 base and J by 5 bases, and 16 bases separated the two germline ends. Germline values: CDR1 SEHNR, CDR2 FQNEAQ (reference sequence).

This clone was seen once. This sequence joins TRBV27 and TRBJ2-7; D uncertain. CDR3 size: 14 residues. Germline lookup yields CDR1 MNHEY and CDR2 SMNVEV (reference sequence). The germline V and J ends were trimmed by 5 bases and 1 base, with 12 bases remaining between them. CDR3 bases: TGTGCCAGCAGTCTCCAGCCCGGGTCCTACGAGCAGTACTTC. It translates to CASSLQPGSYEQYF.

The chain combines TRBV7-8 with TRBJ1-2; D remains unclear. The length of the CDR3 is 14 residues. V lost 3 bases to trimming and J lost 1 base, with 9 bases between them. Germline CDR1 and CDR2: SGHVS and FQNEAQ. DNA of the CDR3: TGTGCCAGCAGCTTTAGAGGGCATAACTATGGCTACACCTTC. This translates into CASSFRGHNYGYTF.

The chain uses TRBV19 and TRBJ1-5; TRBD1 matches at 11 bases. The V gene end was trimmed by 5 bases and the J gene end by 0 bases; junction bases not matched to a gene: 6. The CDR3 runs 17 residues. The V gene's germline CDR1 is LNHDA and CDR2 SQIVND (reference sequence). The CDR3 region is CASSSGQGAASNQPQHF. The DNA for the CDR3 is TGTGCCAGTAGTTCTGGACAGGGGGCCGCTAGCAATCAGCCCCAGCATTTT.

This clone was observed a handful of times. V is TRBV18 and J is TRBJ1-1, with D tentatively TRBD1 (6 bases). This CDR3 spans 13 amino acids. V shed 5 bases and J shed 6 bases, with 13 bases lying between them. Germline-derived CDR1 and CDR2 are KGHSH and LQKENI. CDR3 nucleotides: TGTGCCAGCTCATTCGACAGGTTGGCTGAAGCTTTCTTT. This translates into CASSFDRLAEAFF.

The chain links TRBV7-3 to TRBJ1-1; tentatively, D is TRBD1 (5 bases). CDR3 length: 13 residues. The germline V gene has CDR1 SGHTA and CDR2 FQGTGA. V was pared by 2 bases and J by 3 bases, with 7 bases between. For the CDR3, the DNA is TGTGCCAGCAGCTTACGGGGGGACACTGAAGCTTTCTTT. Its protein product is CASSLRGDTEAFF.

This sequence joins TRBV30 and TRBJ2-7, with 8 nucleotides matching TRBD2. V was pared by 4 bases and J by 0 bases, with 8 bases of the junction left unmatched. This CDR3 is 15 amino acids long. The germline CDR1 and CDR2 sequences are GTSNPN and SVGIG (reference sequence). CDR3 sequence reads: CAWTDLAGYSYEQYF. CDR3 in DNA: TGTGCCTGGACCGATTTAGCGGGGTACTCCTACGAGCAGTACTTC.